This T cell receptor (beta chain) was found in a study of T cell clones after liver transplantation. Study in general: TCRbeta sequencing after a pre-transplant mixed lymphocyte reaction identified graft-donor-reactive clones, later tracked in post-transplant blood. Apart from a few HCV-positive recipients, transplants were for non-autoimmune, non-viral reasons. The study's findings and limits: Conclusions were preliminary, with small, heterogeneous patient groups.

Germline V gene lookup returns CDR1 MNHNS and CDR2 SASEGT. The ends were cut back, 2 bases at V and 1 base at J, with 14 bases in the middle. The CDR3 length is 16 residues. TCRbeta sequences of proliferating CFSE-low MLR cells were labeled alloreactive. Stimulators were graft donor PBMCs, splenocytes, lymph-node cells, or third-party PBMCs for pre-transplant recipient cells. Assay: immunoSEQ multiplex PCR; the TCRdb copy retains only in-frame clones and omits some. The sample yields about 1,200 clones, about 53% seen once. Concerning this clone: The antigen remains unidentified.

This receptor was identified in a human patient who received a liver transplant. The graft donor may account for some of the T cells. V and J are TRBV6-1 and TRBJ2-5, with a tentative D call TRBD2 (5 bases). The sequenced sample consisted of CD4+ T cells from cultured PBMCs. CDR3 amino acids: CASSERWGELQETQYF. In DNA form, the CDR3 reads TGTGCCAGCAGTGAAAGGTGGGGAGAACTCCAAGAGACCCAGTACTTC.